This entry is about one T cell receptor (beta chain). Its antigen is not known. The CDR3 consists of 16 residues. Germline CDR1 reads SGHVS; CDR2 reads FQNEAQ. V lost 5 bases and J lost 4, with 19 bases in between. The assay was immunoSEQ multiplex PCR, and TCRdb's table has in-frame clones only and misses some. The sample holds around 60,000 clones, 92% seen once. This entry is derived from a study of OX40 agonist ivuxolimab in advanced cancers. A history of autoimmune disease or systemic immunosuppression excluded patients. Study-level findings and limits: The CD4+ and CD8+ T cells in the blood had expanded clonally by week 6 at 0.1 to 3.0 mg/kg. Relatively little clonal expansion, among the lowest observed, appeared in partial responders at 0.1-3.0 mg/kg. Relative to CD4+, CD8+ T cells held more expanded clones on average.

This sequence originates from an adult with an advanced solid tumor such as melanoma, head and neck, liver or kidney cancer. The gene calls are TRBV7-8 and TRBJ2-3; D is tentatively TRBD1 or TRBD2 (5 bases each). Material: CD4+ or CD8+ T cells sorted from blood, obtained in a trial of the OX40 agonist ivuxolimab. The CDR3 coding sequence is TGTGCCAGCAGCGCAGACAGTACTAGGGACGCAGATACGCAGTATTTT. Amino acids: CASSADSTRDADTQYF.